These 6 T cell receptor beta chains share one sample of origin, sequenced in a study of control samples from healthy donors and cancer patients (TCRdb year 2020). Library preparation was by the immunoSEQ multiplex PCR assay. TCRdb re-hosts the immuneACCESS table, in-frame sequences only. Its copies lack some clones; in the studies checked, an unresolved V gene accounts for under half of them, and the cause for the rest is not known. This sample holds more than 100,000 clones; approximately 90% were observed only once. The ten largest clones add up to 7.8% of the sample. Sequenced material: blood. Source of these receptors: a woman aged 18-29 years in good health.

This chain joins TRBV2 and TRBJ2-1, with D maybe TRBD2 (5 bases). The CDR3 length is 14 residues. The germline gives CDR1 SNHLY, CDR2 FYNNEI. With 8 bases removed from V and 7 bases from J, the gap between germline ends came to 18 bases. The CDR3 sequence is CASSPGKVGNEQFF. Here the CDR3 DNA reads TGTGCCAGCTCTCCGGGAAAGGTGGGGAATGAGCAGTTCTTC.

The chain recombines TRBV7-2 with TRBJ1-5, with D possibly TRBD1 on 5 matching bases. With 1 base removed from V and 5 bases from J, the gap between germline ends came to 9 bases. CDR1 is SGHTA, CDR2 FQGNSA, per germline. This CDR3 is 14 amino acids long. The CDR3 region is CASSLGTNDQPQHF. The CDR3 nucleotides read TGTGCCAGCAGCTTAGGGACAAACGATCAGCCCCAGCATTTT.

This clone came up once. This chain joins TRBV7-2 and TRBJ1-1; D may be TRBD1 (6 bases). Trimming took off 5 bases at V and 10 bases at J, with 17 bases between the two ends. The V gene's germline CDR1 is SGHTA and CDR2 FQGNSA. This CDR3 has 13 residues. CDR3 in amino acids: CASSVPPGAGAFF. The CDR3, as DNA: TGTGCCAGCAGCGTGCCACCAGGGGCAGGAGCTTTCTTT. Drawing the rest from reference TRBV7-2 and TRBJ1-1, the complete variable domain is GAGVSQSPSNKVTEKGKDVELRCDPISGHTALYWYRQSLGQGLEFLIYFQGNSAPDKSGLPSDRFSAERTGGSVSTLTIQRTQQEDSAVYLCASSVPPGAGAFFGQGTRLTVV.

The V call is TRBV20-1, the J call TRBJ2-3; D is unclear. The CDR3 consists of 13 residues. Germline V CDR1 and CDR2: DFQATT, SNEGSKA (reference sequence). The germline V and J ends were trimmed by 3 bases and 3 bases, with 10 bases remaining between them. As DNA, the CDR3 is TGCAGTGCTAGTCTGGGGTCTACAGATACGCAGTATTTT. As protein: CSASLGSTDTQYF.

This chain joins TRBV7-3 and TRBJ1-1; D not resolved. Looked up from germline, CDR1 is SGHTA and CDR2 is FQGTGA. The CDR3 contains 14 residues. Trimming shortened V by 0 bases and J by 1 base, and 6 bases separated the two germline ends. CDR3 in DNA: TGTGCCAGCAGCTTAACGGGTGGGAACACTGAAGCTTTCTTT. Translated, it gives CASSLTGGNTEAFF.

V gene TRBV4-2 combines with J gene TRBJ1-4, with 9 positions matching TRBD1. V shed 2 bases, J shed 4 bases, and the junction held 14 bases outside the gene matches. Germline V CDR1 and CDR2: LGHNA, YNFKEQ. The CDR3 has 19 residues. CDR3 in DNA: TGTGCCAGCAGCCAATCCTCCGGGACAGGGTCCCTTGTTAATGAAAAACTGTTTTTT. Encoded protein: CASSQSSGTGSLVNEKLFF.